This T cell receptor (beta chain) was sequenced for a study of T-cell reconstitution after alpha-beta-depleted transplantation in children. Preparation of the TCRbeta library used unique molecular identifiers. Via MiXCR, TCRdb re-called the PCR reads, giving one row per CDR3 protein. The table includes about 980,000 distinct CDR3 sequences, roughly 31% detected once. The sequenced sample was PBMCs, mostly from graft donor cells, obtained 360 days after TCRalphabeta/CD19-depleted stem cell transplant. The TCR comes from a boy under two years old who had a stem cell transplant for SCID, so the T cells may come from the graft donor.

For the CDR3, the DNA is TGTGCCAGCAGTTTAGGGTCTAGGGGCTGGGGCACCGGGGAGCTGTTTTTT. This translates into CASSLGSRGWGTGELFF. The chain joins TRBV12-3 or TRBV12-4 to TRBJ2-2, with D possibly being TRBD1 (5 bases). The CDR3 is made up of 17 amino acids. The V end lost 1 base, the J end lost 4 bases, and 16 bases lay between the germline ends.